This is a list of T cell receptor beta chains from one sample in a study of T cells after yellow fever vaccination. TCRdb called the 5' RACE reads again in MiXCR, with one record for every CDR3 protein. Altogether 100,000 to 150,000 distinct CDR3 sequences are present, approximately 8.4% being singletons, with the ten largest covering 30% to 50%. The sample here was CD8+ T cells sorted from PBMCs, taken on the day of the yellow fever booster vaccination. The receptors were gathered from a man younger than 30 who received the YFV17D yellow fever vaccine. CDR3s include the opening cysteine and the closing phenylalanine or tryptophan. The D gene is left open where the match is weak. Clone size appears in some rows only: once, few, many, or a class for an expanded clone.

v_gene	j_gene	abundance	len	d_gene	CDR3nt	CDR3aa
TRBV27	TRBJ1-2	.	12	.	TGTGCCAGCAGTTCCATGGGATATGGCTACACCTTC	CASSSMGYGYTF
TRBV29-1	TRBJ1-2	.	13	.	TGCAGCGTTTCGGGTCGTTTGGACTATGGCTACACCTTC	CSVSGRLDYGYTF
TRBV4-2	TRBJ1-3	.	16	.	TGTGCCAGCAGCCAAGATTGGGGCGACTCTGGAAACACCATATATTTT	CASSQDWGDSGNTIYF
TRBV15	TRBJ2-1	few	15	.	TGTGCCACCAGCACACAAAGGGAGGTCTACAATGAGCAGTTCTTC	CATSTQREVYNEQFF
TRBV29-1	TRBJ2-3	few	17	TRBD1	TGCAGCGTCTGCCTCGGGTCCAGGGGACAGGGCACAGATACGCAGTATTTT	CSVCLGSRGQGTDTQYF
TRBV10-2	TRBJ2-7	.	11	.	TGCGCCAGTAGGGGCAGGTTCGAGCAGTACTTC	CASRGRFEQYF
TRBV7-2	TRBJ2-1	.	14	.	TGTGCCAGCAGCTTAGTTTTGGGGAGGAATGAGCAGTTCTTC	CASSLVLGRNEQFF
TRBV7-2	TRBJ2-2	many	14	.	TGTGCCAGCAGCTCGGGGACGGACGGTGGGGAGCTGTTTTTT	CASSSGTDGGELFF
TRBV7-8	TRBJ2-2	many	13	.	TGTGCCAGCAGCTACCGTGGGCCCGGGGAGCTGTTTTTT	CASSYRGPGELFF
TRBV6-2/TRBV6-3	TRBJ1-6	few	12	.	TGTGCCAGCAGTTACGCGTGGGCACCCCTCCACTTT	CASSYAWAPLHF
TRBV24-1	TRBJ1-2	.	12	.	TGTGCCACCAGTGATCCCCTCCGGGGCTACACCTTC	CATSDPLRGYTF
TRBV4-3	TRBJ1-2	.	15	.	TGCGCCAGCAGCCAAGATTGGGGTTCTAACTATGGCTACACCTTC	CASSQDWGSNYGYTF
TRBV15	TRBJ2-7	.	12	.	TGTGCCACCAGCGACAGGAGCTACGAGCAGTACTTC	CATSDRSYEQYF
TRBV29-1	TRBJ2-3	few	15	.	TGCAGCGTTGAAGAGCCCATGGATACCACAGATACGCAGTATTTT	CSVEEPMDTTDTQYF
TRBV6-6	TRBJ2-5	many	14	.	TGTGCCAGCAGCAAAGGGGGGGCTCAAGAGACCCAGTACTTC	CASSKGGAQETQYF
TRBV7-9	TRBJ1-3	.	17	TRBD1	TGTGCCAGCAGCCCCCGGGACAGGGCGCTCTCTGGAAACACCATATATTTT	CASSPRDRALSGNTIYF
TRBV3-1	TRBJ2-5	.	14	TRBD2	TGTGCCAGCAGCTGGACTAGCGGACAAGAGACCCAGTACTTC	CASSWTSGQETQYF